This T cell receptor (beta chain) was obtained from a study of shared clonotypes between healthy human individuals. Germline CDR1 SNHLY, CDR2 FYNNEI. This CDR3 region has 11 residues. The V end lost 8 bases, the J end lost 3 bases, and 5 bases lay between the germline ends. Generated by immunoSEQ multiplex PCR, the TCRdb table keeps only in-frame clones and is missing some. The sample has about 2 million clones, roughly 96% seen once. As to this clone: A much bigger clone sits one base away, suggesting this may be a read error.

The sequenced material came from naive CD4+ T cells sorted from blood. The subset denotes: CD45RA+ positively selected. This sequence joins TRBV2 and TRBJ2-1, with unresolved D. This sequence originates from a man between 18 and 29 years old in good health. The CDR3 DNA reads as TGTGCCAGCGGGCGCTACAATGAGCAGTTCTTC. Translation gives CASGRYNEQFF.